Following are 9 T cell receptor beta chains from one sample sequenced in a study of blood T cell repertoires in COVID-19 (dated by TCRdb to about 2020). Libraries were made using the immunoSEQ multiplex PCR assay. What TCRdb holds here is the immuneACCESS table cut down to in-frame rearrangements. Part of the clones is not present; checked against another copy, under half of the missing clones reflect an unresolved V gene, and the others are unexplained. This sample holds 150,000 to 200,000 clones; roughly four fifths were observed only once. The ten biggest clones cover 6.5% to 8.5% of the sample. The material sequenced was peripheral blood. The receptor set was obtained from a woman in her 70s with COVID-19, enrolled during active disease.

The V call is TRBV3-1 (or the pseudogene TRBV3-2), the J call TRBJ1-6, with D perhaps TRBD1 (5 bases). V was shortened by 4 bases and J by 0 bases, with 7 bases between the two germline ends. CDR1 and CDR2 from the germline V gene are LGHDT and YNNKEL (reference sequence). The CDR3 consists of 15 residues. CDR3 in DNA: TGTGCCAGCAGCCTAGACAGCTCCTATAATTCACCCCTCCACTTT. It translates to CASSLDSSYNSPLHF.

The chain links TRBV10-3 to TRBJ1-2; no reliable D call. Germline values: CDR1 ENHRY, CDR2 SYGVKD. CDR3 length: 13 residues. V lost 2 bases and J lost 5, with 9 bases in between. The CDR3 coding sequence is TGTGCCATCAGTGAGCGTTCCGAGTATGGCTACACCTTC. This translates into CAISERSEYGYTF.

The chain employs TRBV7-2 and TRBJ1-5, with 7 bases identical to TRBD1. Germline CDR1 reads SGHTA; CDR2 reads FQGNSA. The ends lost 5 bases at V and 3 bases at J; junction bases unmatched: 7. CDR3 length: 15 amino acids. The CDR3 loop reads CASSPGDSNNQPQHF. CDR3 sequence (DNA): TGTGCCAGCAGCCCTGGGGACAGCAACAATCAGCCCCAGCATTTT.

The chain is built from TRBV7-3 and TRBJ2-3; D is uncertain. Germline V gene sequence: CDR1 SGHTA, CDR2 FQGTGA. Trimming cost V 0 bases and J 6 bases, with 7 bases left between them. This CDR3 contains 13 residues. CDR3: CASSLTSLDTQYF. CDR3 DNA: TGTGCCAGCAGCTTAACGTCCCTGGATACGCAGTATTTT. Using reference TRBV7-3 and TRBJ2-3 for the parts outside the CDR3, the full variable domain is GAGVSQTPSNKVTEKGKYVELRCDPISGHTALYWYRQSLGQGPEFLIYFQGTGAADDSGLPNDRFFAVRPEGSVSTLKIQRTERGDSAVYLCASSLTSLDTQYFGPGTRLTVL.

The gene calls are TRBV29-1 and TRBJ1-2; 12 bases fit TRBD1. The CDR3 sequence is 13 residues long. Germline CDR1 and CDR2: SQVTM and ANQGSEA. The ends lost 6 bases at V and 8 bases at J; junction bases unmatched: 7. This CDR3 is CSVMGQGAWGYTF. The CDR3, as DNA: TGCAGCGTGATGGGACAGGGGGCTTGGGGCTACACCTTC.

On this clone itself: Other DNA sequences of this sample code for an identical CDR3. The chain employs TRBV7-2 and TRBJ2-1; 11 nucleotides agree with TRBD1. Germline V gene lookup returns CDR1 SGHTA and CDR2 FQGNSA. V trimming: 5 bases; J trimming: 4 bases; junction bases outside the gene matches: 4. The CDR3 runs to 15 residues. CDR3 sequence (DNA): TGTGCCAGCAGCCTGGACAGGGGGCCTTACAATGAGCAGTTCTTC. This sequence encodes CASSLDRGPYNEQFF.

The rearrangement joins TRBV29-1 to TRBJ2-7; TRBD2 might be the D (5 bases). V dropped 6 bases and J dropped 4 bases, with 10 bases sitting between them. The CDR3 totals 11 residues. Germline CDR1 is SQVTM and CDR2 is ANQGSEA. The CDR3 loop reads CSVVDSYEQYF. In DNA form, the CDR3 reads TGCAGCGTGGTGGACTCATACGAGCAGTACTTC.

This clone has a single count. The rearrangement joins TRBV5-8 to TRBJ2-2, with 11 bases aligning to TRBD2. Per germline, CDR1 SGHTS and CDR2 YDEGEE. The CDR3 has 18 amino acids. Trimming cost V 1 base and J 4 bases; bases outside gene matches: 9. The CDR3 coding sequence is TGTGCCAGCAGCTTGAAGGGGCTAGCGGGAGGTCCCACCGGGGAGCTGTTTTTT. It translates to CASSLKGLAGGPTGELFF.

This clone was counted a single time. This chain uses TRBV15 with TRBJ1-5; 9 bases agree with TRBD1. In germline, CDR1 is LNHNV, CDR2 YYDKDF (reference sequence). CDR3 length: 17 amino acids. V was clipped by 0 bases and J by 6 bases; unmatched bases: 9. The chain's CDR3 is CATSRDLLQGARQPQHF. In DNA, the CDR3 is TGTGCCACCAGCAGAGATCTTCTACAGGGGGCACGTCAGCCCCAGCATTTT.